Listed here are 21 T cell receptor beta chains from one sample, sequenced in a study of blood T cell repertoires in COVID-19. This table comes from immunoSEQ multiplex PCR, and its TCRdb copy is limited to in-frame clones, with some not included. The sample has about 73,000 clones, approximately 80% seen once. Sample: peripheral blood. All receptors derive from an elderly man with active or convalescent COVID-19.

The chain joins TRBV30 to TRBJ1-2; no definite D call. The V end lost 2 bases, the J end lost 8 bases, and 15 bases lay between the germline ends. The CDR3 loop spans 13 amino acids. Per the germline V gene, CDR1 is GTSNPN and CDR2 is SVGIG (reference sequence). The CDR3 spells CAWSPPGGYGYTF. In DNA form, the CDR3 reads TGTGCCTGGAGTCCCCCCGGAGGGTACGGCTACACCTTC.

The count of this clone is one. J is TRBJ2-7 and V is TRBV7-9; 8 bases are a match to TRBD1. Germline V lookup: CDR1 SEHNR, CDR2 FQNEAQ (reference sequence). The CDR3 is 14 amino acids. V gave up 6 bases and J gave up 7 bases; unmatched junction bases: 11. The CDR3 nucleotides are TGTGCCAGCAGTACTCACAGGGGGTCGGGTGAGCAGTACTTC. As protein: CASSTHRGSGEQYF.

J is TRBJ1-1 and V is TRBV10-2; TRBD1 aligns across 11 bases. Trimming took 7 bases from V and 5 from J; bases not matched to a gene: 3. Germline lookup yields CDR1 WSHSY and CDR2 SAAADI. The CDR3 length is 13 residues. The CDR3 sequence is CASKGQGVTEAFF. The CDR3 DNA sequence: TGCGCCAGCAAGGGACAGGGGGTAACTGAAGCTTTCTTT.

This clone appeared once. This chain joins TRBV7-9 and TRBJ2-2; D unresolved. Germline V gives CDR1 SEHNR, CDR2 FQNEAQ (reference sequence). The CDR3 loop spans 13 amino acids. V was shortened by 5 bases and J by 5 bases, with 9 bases between the two germline ends. The CDR3 nucleotides read TGTGCCAGCAGCCCGCGTGAAACCGGGGAGCTGTTTTTT. Translating gives CASSPRETGELFF. Together with reference TRBV7-9 and TRBJ2-2, the CDR3 gives the full variable domain: DTGVSQNPRHKITKRGQNVTFRCDPISEHNRLYWYRQTLGQGPEFLTYFQNEAQLEKSRLLSDRFSAERPKGSFSTLEIQRTEQGDSAMYLCASSPRETGELFFGEGSRLTVL.

V usage is TRBV30 and J usage is TRBJ2-3, with D unclear. The V end was cut by 2 bases, the J end by 6 bases, with 6 bases between. CDR1 and CDR2 (germline): GTSNPN, SVGIG (reference sequence). The length of the CDR3 is 11 residues. The CDR3 spells CAWSTSDTQYF. The CDR3 nucleotides are TGTGCCTGGAGTACATCGGATACGCAGTATTTT. Full variable domain (rest looked up from reference TRBV30 and TRBJ2-3): SQTIHQWPATLVQPVGSPLSLECTVEGTSNPNLYWYRQAAGRGLQLLFYSVGIGQISSEVPQNLSASRPQDRQFILSSKKLLLSDSGFYLCAWSTSDTQYFGPGTRLTVL.

This chain joins TRBV30 and TRBJ2-5; D might be TRBD1 (6 bases). Looked up from germline, CDR1 is GTSNPN and CDR2 is SVGIG (reference sequence). V was trimmed by 3 bases and J by 1 base, leaving 9 bases between them. The CDR3 is made up of 13 amino acids. The DNA of the CDR3 is TGTGCCTGGAGCAGGGACATCCAAGAGACCCAGTACTTC. Protein: CAWSRDIQETQYF. The whole variable domain, filled in from reference TRBV30 and TRBJ2-5, reads SQTIHQWPATLVQPVGSPLSLECTVEGTSNPNLYWYRQAAGRGLQLLFYSVGIGQISSEVPQNLSASRPQDRQFILSSKKLLLSDSGFYLCAWSRDIQETQYFGPGTRLLVL.

The V call is TRBV5-1, the J call TRBJ1-1; a possible D gene is TRBD1 (5 bases). Trimming cost V 1 base and J 4 bases, with 14 bases left between them. Germline V CDR1 and CDR2: SGHRS, YFSETQ. This CDR3 has 15 residues. CDR3 sequence reads: CASSLSAGSATEAFF. The CDR3, as DNA: TGCGCCAGCAGCTTGAGTGCAGGGTCGGCCACTGAAGCTTTCTTT.

The chain combines TRBV2 with TRBJ2-7; TRBD2 aligns across 7 bases. Looked up from germline, CDR1 is SNHLY and CDR2 is FYNNEI. Trimming cost V 6 bases and J 2 bases; bases outside gene matches: 4. CDR3 length: 13 residues. For the CDR3, the DNA is TGTGCCAGCAGAGCGGGACGGACCTACGAGCAGTACTTC. This codes for CASRAGRTYEQYF. The whole variable domain, remainder taken from reference TRBV2 and TRBJ2-7, is EPEVTQTPSHQVTQMGQEVILRCVPISNHLYFYWYRQILGQKVEFLVSFYNNEISEKSEIFDDQFSVERPDGSNFTLKIRSTKLEDSAMYFCASRAGRTYEQYFGPGTRLTVT.

The J gene is TRBJ2-1, the V gene TRBV5-1; 12 nucleotides agree with TRBD2. Germline loops: CDR1 SGHRS, CDR2 YFSETQ. This CDR3 is built from 14 residues. Trimming removed 4 bases from V and 9 bases from J; junction bases left unmatched: 5. The CDR3 nucleotides are TGCGCCAGCAGCCCGACTAGCGGGGGTTTTGAGCAGTTCTTC. Its protein is CASSPTSGGFEQFF.

This clone has a single count. V and J are TRBV6-2 or TRBV6-3 and TRBJ2-2; 7 bases line up with TRBD2. V shed 3 bases, J shed 4 bases, and the junction held 5 bases outside the gene matches. Germline CDR1 reads MNHEY; CDR2 reads SVGEGT. This CDR3 has 15 residues. The chain's CDR3 is CASSYIAGVTGELFF. The CDR3 DNA reads TGTGCCAGCAGTTATATTGCGGGAGTCACCGGGGAGCTGTTTTTT.

The chain has TRBV24-1 and TRBJ1-5; 7 nucleotides agree with TRBD1. Germline CDR1 is KGHDR and CDR2 is SFDVKD. This CDR3 is 12 amino acids long. The chain's CDR3 is CAGQELNQPQHF. CDR3 DNA: TGTGCAGGACAGGAACTTAATCAGCCCCAGCATTTT.

The genes are TRBV30 and TRBJ1-1; no firm D call. Per germline, CDR1 GTSNPN and CDR2 SVGIG (reference sequence). This CDR3 is 15 amino acids long. Trimming cost V 3 bases and J 0 bases, with 14 bases left between them. The CDR3 loop is CAWSRGLRMNTEAFF. The CDR3 bases are TGTGCCTGGAGCCGCGGTCTGCGGATGAACACTGAAGCTTTCTTT. Full variable domain (rest looked up from reference TRBV30 and TRBJ1-1): SQTIHQWPATLVQPVGSPLSLECTVEGTSNPNLYWYRQAAGRGLQLLFYSVGIGQISSEVPQNLSASRPQDRQFILSSKKLLLSDSGFYLCAWSRGLRMNTEAFFGQGTRLTVV.

V and J are TRBV5-1 and TRBJ2-2; TRBD1 matches at 7 bases. From germline, CDR1 is SGHRS and CDR2 YFSETQ. This CDR3 has 15 amino acids. J was trimmed by 5 bases and V by 6 bases; bases with no gene match: 10. The CDR3 sequence: CASTPRDSGTGELFF. The CDR3 DNA reads TGCGCCAGCACCCCCCGGGACAGTGGGACCGGGGAGCTGTTTTTT.

J is TRBJ1-2 and V is TRBV28, with TRBD1 matching 8 bases. V lost 5 bases to trimming and J lost 4 bases; unmatched junction nucleotides: 6. There are 14 residues in the CDR3. Germline loops: CDR1 MDHEN, CDR2 SYDVKM. As DNA, the CDR3 is TGTGCCAGCAGTATCAGGGGGCCGAGCTATGGCTACACCTTC. Protein product: CASSIRGPSYGYTF.

The V and J genes are TRBV7-9 and TRBJ2-5; 16 nucleotides line up with TRBD2. J lost 7 bases, V lost 4 bases, and 3 bases had no gene match. The CDR3 contains 15 residues. Germline lookup yields CDR1 SEHNR and CDR2 FQNEAQ (reference sequence). The CDR3 region is CASSSGLAGGMTQYF. In DNA, the CDR3 is TGTGCCAGCAGCTCGGGACTAGCGGGAGGGATGACCCAGTACTTC.

The chain uses TRBV7-2 and TRBJ1-3; D remains unclear. The CDR3 is 16 residues long. Germline V gene data show CDR1 as SGHTA and CDR2 as FQGNSA. The V and J ends lost 1 base and 0 bases respectively, with 10 bases between them. Here the CDR3 DNA reads TGTGCCAGCAGCTTAGACAGTCCTTTCTCTGGAAACACCATATATTTT. Amino acids: CASSLDSPFSGNTIYF. Looking up the rest from reference TRBV7-2 and TRBJ1-3 gives the full variable domain: GAGVSQSPSNKVTEKGKDVELRCDPISGHTALYWYRQSLGQGLEFLIYFQGNSAPDKSGLPSDRFSAERTGGSVSTLTIQRTQQEDSAVYLCASSLDSPFSGNTIYFGEGSWLTVV.

The gene calls are TRBV4-2 and TRBJ1-2; the match to TRBD1 covers 7 bases. The CDR3 has 15 residues. Looked up from germline, CDR1 is LGHNA and CDR2 is YNFKEQ. Germline trimming cut 4 bases from V and 5 bases from J; bases unmatched to any gene: 10. This CDR3 is CASSLGTAIGYGYTF. In DNA, the CDR3 is TGTGCCAGCAGCCTAGGGACAGCCATCGGGTATGGCTACACCTTC.

This clone was seen a single time. The chain is built from TRBV19 and TRBJ2-3; 9 nucleotides align to TRBD2. Germline CDR1 reads LNHDA; CDR2 reads SQIVND (reference sequence). The length of the CDR3 is 14 residues. V was clipped by 5 bases and J by 7 bases; unmatched bases: 7. The CDR3 spells CASSGAGGPHTQYF. CDR3 nucleotides: TGTGCCAGTAGTGGGGCGGGGGGGCCACATACGCAGTATTTT. Full variable domain (missing parts from reference TRBV19 and TRBJ2-3): DGGITQSPKYLFRKEGQNVTLSCEQNLNHDAMYWYRQDPGQGLRLIYYSQIVNDFQKGDIAEGYSVSREKKESFPLTVTSAQKNPTAFYLCASSGAGGPHTQYFGPGTRLTVL.

The chain recombines TRBV7-9 with TRBJ1-6; 8 positions match TRBD1. From germline, CDR1 is SEHNR and CDR2 FQNEAQ (reference sequence). V lost 3 bases, J lost 0 bases, and 1 base stayed unmatched. The CDR3 is 16 amino acids. The CDR3 DNA reads as TGTGCCAGCAGCTTCACAGGGGGCTCCTATAATTCACCCCTCCACTTT. Protein sequence: CASSFTGGSYNSPLHF.

This rearrangement joins TRBV5-5 to TRBJ1-1; D perhaps matches TRBD1 (5 bases). Germline V gives CDR1 SGHKS, CDR2 YYEKEE (reference sequence). The CDR3 runs 15 residues. Trimming pared 0 bases from V and 10 bases from J, leaving 19 bases between. The CDR3 nucleotides read TGTGCCAGCAGCTTGGAGCTGGGTTTAGGGAGGGGAGCTTTCTTT. Encoded protein: CASSLELGLGRGAFF. The full variable domain, rest sourced from reference TRBV5-5 and TRBJ1-1, is DAGVTQSPTHLIKTRGQQVTLRCSPISGHKSVSWYQQVLGQGPQFIFQYYEKEERGRGNFPDRFSARQFPNYSSELNVNALLLGDSALYLCASSLELGLGRGAFFGQGTRLTVV.

This chain links TRBV25-1 with TRBJ2-6; 8 nucleotides agree with TRBD1. CDR1 and CDR2 (germline): MGHDK, SYGVNS. The length of the CDR3 is 17 residues. Trimming at V came to 2 bases and at J to 4 bases, leaving 7 bases not matched to a gene. CDR3 protein: CASSEPGQALGANVLTF. CDR3 nucleotide sequence: TGTGCCAGCAGTGAACCGGGACAGGCGTTGGGGGCCAACGTCCTGACTTTC.